The 30 T cell receptor beta chains below all came from one sample that was sequenced in a study of OX40 agonist ivuxolimab in advanced cancers. The repertoire was sequenced with immunoSEQ multiplex PCR; TCRdb's copy has only in-frame clones and lacks some. The top ten hold 3% to 4% of the sample, which has 100,000 or so clones, approximately 85% seen once. The sequencing here drew on CD4+ or CD8+ T cells sorted from blood, taken in a trial of the OX40 agonist ivuxolimab. Receptors originate from an adult with an advanced solid tumor such as melanoma, head and neck, liver or kidney cancer.

The V call is TRBV4-1, the J call TRBJ2-7; 10 nucleotides align to TRBD1. V gave up 4 bases and J gave up 6 bases; unmatched junction bases: 3. CDR3 length: 13 amino acids. Germline V gene lookup returns CDR1 MGHRA and CDR2 YSYEKL. The CDR3 reads CASSRDRGSEQYF. The CDR3 region has the DNA TGCGCCAGCAGCCGGGACAGGGGATCCGAGCAGTACTTC.

To note about this clone: Germline and junction disagree at one end, which may indicate a read error. The chain employs TRBV7-8 and TRBJ1-1; D may be TRBD1 (5 bases). Per germline, CDR1 SGHVS and CDR2 FQNEAQ. The CDR3 loop spans 16 amino acids. CDR3 amino acids: CAISSKTADPNTEAFF. CDR3 in DNA: TGTGCCATCAGCTCTAAGACAGCAGACCCGAACACTGAAGCTTTCTTT.

The chain uses TRBV5-5 and TRBJ2-7; a possible D gene is TRBD1 (5 bases). V was shortened by 4 bases and J by 3 bases, with 14 bases between the two germline ends. Germline CDR1 SGHKS, CDR2 YYEKEE (reference sequence). CDR3 length equals 14 residues. The DNA of the CDR3 is TGTGCCAGCAGCATTCCAGGGAATGACTACGAGCAGTACTTC. Translated: CASSIPGNDYEQYF.

The V gene is TRBV6-1, the J gene TRBJ1-5; a possible D gene is TRBD1 (6 bases). The CDR3 length is 14 residues. The ends were cut back, 3 bases at V and 5 bases at J, with 11 bases in the middle. In germline, CDR1 is MNHNS, CDR2 SASEGT. The CDR3 coding sequence is TGTGCCAGCAGTGAGGGGGGCAGCTATCAGCCCCAGCATTTT. It codes for CASSEGGSYQPQHF.

The V call is TRBV10-3, the J call TRBJ2-1, with TRBD2 as a possible D gene (6 bases). This CDR3 spans 17 amino acids. V lost 0 bases and J lost 7, with 19 bases in between. The germline gives CDR1 ENHRY, CDR2 SYGVKD. The DNA of the CDR3 is TGTGCCATCAGTGAGTCAAATAGCAAGATTGGGGGGAATGAGCAGTTCTTC. Protein product: CAISESNSKIGGNEQFF.

J is TRBJ2-7 and V is TRBV28; 16 nucleotides match TRBD2. V was clipped by 5 bases and J by 9 bases; unmatched bases: 4. The CDR3 consists of 14 residues. Per the germline V gene, CDR1 is MDHEN and CDR2 is SYDVKM. The CDR3 region is CASSKGLAGGRQYF. The CDR3 nucleotides are TGTGCCAGCAGTAAGGGACTAGCGGGAGGGAGGCAGTACTTC.

The chain has TRBV19 and TRBJ2-2; 9 bases line up with TRBD2. The germline gives CDR1 LNHDA, CDR2 SQIVND (reference sequence). The CDR3 runs to 16 residues. Trimming cost V 3 bases and J 6 bases; bases outside gene matches: 8. CDR3 bases: TGTGCCAGTAGTATTTTAATTAGCGGGAGTCCCGGGGAGCTGTTTTTT. Translating it yields CASSILISGSPGELFF.

This clone was found a few times. V is TRBV9 and J is TRBJ2-4; perhaps TRBD1 as D (6 bases). Trimming removed 0 bases at V and 8 bases at J, with 15 bases between. This CDR3 comprises 15 residues. CDR1 is SGDLS, CDR2 YYNGEE, per germline. The CDR3 region has the DNA TGTGCCAGCAGCGTAGATGGGAACAGGGTAGACATTCAGTACTTC. As protein: CASSVDGNRVDIQYF.

This chain joins TRBV28 and TRBJ1-2, with TRBD1 matching over 9 bases. This CDR3 has 17 amino acids. J was trimmed by 5 bases and V by 4 bases; bases with no gene match: 14. Germline V CDR1 and CDR2: MDHEN, SYDVKM. CDR3 in amino acids: CASSSKPWDRVGYGYTF. The CDR3 DNA reads TGTGCCAGCAGTTCCAAACCCTGGGACAGGGTGGGGTATGGCTACACCTTC.

The chain carries TRBV6-1 and TRBJ1-5; the D gene is possibly TRBD1 (5 bases). Germline values: CDR1 MNHNS, CDR2 SASEGT. The CDR3 consists of 15 residues. Trimming took 7 bases from V and 3 from J, leaving 16 bases between them. CDR3 coding DNA: TGTGCCAGCATGGTGGGGCGTCAGATCAATCAGCCCCAGCATTTT. Translation gives CASMVGRQINQPQHF.

By sample share, this clone is medium-sized. The gene calls are TRBV4-1 and TRBJ2-7; no reliable D call. The CDR3 runs 18 residues. Germline V gene data show CDR1 as MGHRA and CDR2 as YSYEKL. V lost 4 bases to trimming and J lost 0 bases, with 22 bases between them. The CDR3 protein is CASSRDPPSTDSSYEQYF. The CDR3 DNA is TGCGCCAGCAGCCGCGACCCCCCCTCGACGGATAGCTCCTACGAGCAGTACTTC.

The chain carries TRBV5-1 and TRBJ2-1; 12 bases fit TRBD2. The V gene end was trimmed by 3 bases and the J gene end by 5 bases; junction bases not matched to a gene: 0. CDR3 length equals 14 residues. Germline CDR1 and CDR2: SGHRS and YFSETQ. The CDR3 region is CASSWTSGNNEQFF. Here the CDR3 DNA reads TGCGCCAGCAGCTGGACTAGCGGGAACAATGAGCAGTTCTTC.

The chain links TRBV4-1 to TRBJ2-1, with TRBD1 matching over 8 bases. Germline lookup yields CDR1 MGHRA and CDR2 YSYEKL. The V gene end was trimmed by 2 bases and the J gene end by 8 bases; junction bases not matched to a gene: 8. CDR3 length: 15 amino acids. CDR3 amino acids: CASSQPDRVNHEQFF. The CDR3 DNA reads as TGCGCCAGCAGCCAACCGGACAGGGTAAATCATGAGCAGTTCTTC.

This clone was seen a handful of times. This chain links TRBV28 with TRBJ2-1; D is perhaps TRBD1 or TRBD2 (5 bases each). The V gene's germline CDR1 is MDHEN and CDR2 SYDVKM. Trimming removed 3 bases from V and 4 bases from J, with 10 bases in between. CDR3 size: 14 residues. DNA for the CDR3: TGTGCCAGCAGTTTTACTAGGGGATACAATGAGCAGTTCTTC. Encoded protein: CASSFTRGYNEQFF.

The chain recombines TRBV27 with TRBJ2-7; possibly TRBD1 or TRBD2 for D (5 bases each). This CDR3 region has 15 residues. V lost 3 bases and J 1 base, leaving 13 bases between the germline ends. Per the germline V gene, CDR1 is MNHEY and CDR2 is SMNVEV (reference sequence). The CDR3 here is CASSFGGEGSYEQYF. As DNA, the CDR3 is TGTGCCAGCAGTTTTGGCGGAGAGGGGTCCTACGAGCAGTACTTC.

The chain couples TRBV5-4 to TRBJ2-1, with 8 bases aligning to TRBD2. The junction had 6 bases not matched to a gene; V was cut back by 0 bases and J by 7 bases. Germline assignment: CDR1 SGHNT and CDR2 YYREEE (reference sequence). The CDR3 length is 15 residues. This chain's CDR3 is CASSLGKGLVNEQFF. CDR3 nucleotides: TGTGCCAGCAGCTTGGGAAAGGGACTAGTTAATGAGCAGTTCTTC.

The chain uses TRBV5-5 and TRBJ2-7; maybe TRBD1 (5 bases). The germline gives CDR1 SGHKS, CDR2 YYEKEE (reference sequence). Trimming removed 0 bases at V and 3 bases at J, with 13 bases between. This CDR3 is 15 amino acids long. The CDR3 here is CASSLDWTRSYEQYF. The CDR3 region has the DNA TGTGCCAGCAGCTTGGATTGGACAAGGAGCTACGAGCAGTACTTC.

The chain has TRBV5-1 and TRBJ2-7, with 8 bases matching TRBD1. V trimming: 4 bases; J trimming: 0 bases; junction bases outside the gene matches: 3. Germline V CDR1 and CDR2: SGHRS, YFSETQ. This CDR3 spans 14 amino acids. This CDR3 is CASSPTGGSYEQYF. The CDR3 DNA follows: TGCGCCAGCAGCCCAACAGGGGGCTCCTACGAGCAGTACTTC.

This clone is categorized as medium-sized. The chain links TRBV5-1 to TRBJ2-7, with D uncertain. Germline CDR1 SGHRS, CDR2 YFSETQ. The CDR3 has 13 amino acids. The ends were cut back, 0 bases at V and 5 bases at J, with 9 bases in the middle. CDR3 region: CASSLEPLDEQYF. In nucleotides, the CDR3 is TGCGCCAGCAGCTTGGAGCCCCTAGACGAGCAGTACTTC.

This chain uses TRBV7-2 with TRBJ1-4; D unclear. This CDR3 spans 13 amino acids. Germline CDR1 SGHTA, CDR2 FQGNSA. Trimming shortened V by 0 bases and J by 6 bases, and 5 bases separated the two germline ends. The CDR3 here is CASSLATDEKLFF. The CDR3 DNA is TGTGCCAGCAGCTTAGCAACAGATGAAAAACTGTTTTTT. The whole variable domain, filled in from reference TRBV7-2 and TRBJ1-4, reads GAGVSQSPSNKVTEKGKDVELRCDPISGHTALYWYRQSLGQGLEFLIYFQGNSAPDKSGLPSDRFSAERTGGSVSTLTIQRTQQEDSAVYLCASSLATDEKLFFGSGTQLSVL.

The genes are TRBV2 and TRBJ2-7; D gene uncertain. V was trimmed by 7 bases and J by 3 bases, leaving 13 bases between them. Per the germline V gene, CDR1 is SNHLY and CDR2 is FYNNEI. This CDR3 comprises 13 residues. The CDR3 DNA reads TGTGCCAGCATTGGCCAGGCAAACTACGAGCAGTACTTC. The encoded protein is CASIGQANYEQYF.

This clone came up a few times. The rearrangement joins TRBV9 to TRBJ2-2, with TRBD2 as a possible D gene (6 bases). The CDR3 extends over 15 amino acids. V gave up 4 bases and J gave up 2 bases, with 12 bases separating them. Germline lookup yields CDR1 SGDLS and CDR2 YYNGEE. The CDR3 is CASSPWDFNTGELFF. DNA of the CDR3: TGTGCCAGCAGCCCCTGGGACTTTAACACCGGGGAGCTGTTTTTT.

The rearrangement links TRBV7-6 to TRBJ1-1; possibly TRBD1 for D (6 bases). The CDR3 runs to 14 residues. Between the trimmed V and J ends, which lost 4 bases and 3 bases, there was a span of 12 bases. From germline, CDR1 is SGHVS and CDR2 FNYEAQ. The CDR3 spells CASSSTGSYTEAFF. CDR3 DNA sequence: TGTGCCAGCAGCTCCACAGGGTCCTACACTGAAGCTTTCTTT.

Concerning this clone itself: Other DNA sequences within the sample encode an identical CDR3. CDR3 protein: CASSPDSSSYNEQFF. As DNA, the CDR3 is TGTGCCAGCAGTCCAGACAGCAGCTCCTACAATGAGCAGTTCTTC. The chain employs TRBV7-2 and TRBJ2-1, with D perhaps matching TRBD1 (5 bases). The V and J ends lost 6 bases and 0 bases respectively, with 12 bases between them. Germline CDR1 and CDR2: SGHTA and FQGNSA. The CDR3 is 15 amino acids. Drawing the rest from reference TRBV7-2 and TRBJ2-1, the complete variable domain is GAGVSQSPSNKVTEKGKDVELRCDPISGHTALYWYRQSLGQGLEFLIYFQGNSAPDKSGLPSDRFSAERTGGSVSTLTIQRTQQEDSAVYLCASSPDSSSYNEQFFGPGTRLTVL.

This clone has a handful of counts. J is TRBJ2-1 and V is TRBV4-3; D might be TRBD1 or TRBD2, each matching 5 bases. V lost 0 bases, J lost 7 bases, and 7 bases lay in between. The germline V gene has CDR1 LGHNA and CDR2 YSLEER. The CDR3 has 13 amino acids. Written as DNA, the CDR3 is TGCGCCAGCAGCCAAGAGAGGGGAAATGAGCAGTTCTTC. This codes for CASSQERGNEQFF.

The genes are TRBV19 and TRBJ2-1, with 8 positions matching TRBD1. V lost 5 bases and J lost 3; bases outside the gene matches: 12. The CDR3 is made up of 17 amino acids. Germline loops: CDR1 LNHDA, CDR2 SQIVND (reference sequence). This CDR3 is CASSEPGQAAIYNEQFF. Written as DNA, the CDR3 is TGTGCCAGTAGTGAACCGGGACAGGCTGCTATCTACAATGAGCAGTTCTTC. Filled out from reference TRBV19 and TRBJ2-1, the complete variable domain reads DGGITQSPKYLFRKEGQNVTLSCEQNLNHDAMYWYRQDPGQGLRLIYYSQIVNDFQKGDIAEGYSVSREKKESFPLTVTSAQKNPTAFYLCASSEPGQAAIYNEQFFGPGTRLTVL.

The chain joins TRBV4-1 to TRBJ2-5; maybe TRBD1 (6 bases). The J call is in doubt because the DNA end fits TRBJ2-7 better. There are 12 residues in the CDR3. The germline CDR1 and CDR2 sequences are MGHRA and YSYEKL. CDR3 residues: CASSQPRGEQYF. DNA for the CDR3: TGCGCCAGCAGCCAACCCAGGGGCGAGCAGTACTTC.

This clone has only one observation. The chain is built from TRBV19 and TRBJ1-2; no clear D gene. The V end lost 2 bases, the J end lost 8 bases, and 12 bases lay between the germline ends. This CDR3 comprises 13 residues. CDR1 is LNHDA, CDR2 SQIVND, per germline (reference sequence). The CDR3 nucleotides are TGTGCCAGTAGTATAAACTACGGAGAAGGCTACACCTTC. Its translation: CASSINYGEGYTF. Full variable domain (missing parts from reference TRBV19 and TRBJ1-2): DGGITQSPKYLFRKEGQNVTLSCEQNLNHDAMYWYRQDPGQGLRLIYYSQIVNDFQKGDIAEGYSVSREKKESFPLTVTSAQKNPTAFYLCASSINYGEGYTFGSGTRLTVV.

CDR3 nucleotides: TGTGCCAGCAGTTTTATTGCATCGGAGGAGGGTGAGCAGTTCTTC. This gives the protein CASSFIASEEGEQFF. V and J are TRBV28 and TRBJ2-1; possibly TRBD2 for D (6 bases). This CDR3 comprises 15 residues. The V gene's germline CDR1 is MDHEN and CDR2 SYDVKM. The V end was cut by 3 bases, the J end by 9 bases, with 18 bases between.

J is TRBJ2-1 and V is TRBV14, with 7 bases aligning to TRBD1. CDR1 and CDR2 from the germline V gene are SGHDN and FVKESK. This CDR3 spans 14 amino acids. J lost 1 base, V lost 7 bases, and 4 bases had no gene match. The CDR3 DNA reads TGTGCCAGCAACAGGGGCTCGTCCTACAATGAGCAGTTCTTC. Its translation: CASNRGSSYNEQFF.